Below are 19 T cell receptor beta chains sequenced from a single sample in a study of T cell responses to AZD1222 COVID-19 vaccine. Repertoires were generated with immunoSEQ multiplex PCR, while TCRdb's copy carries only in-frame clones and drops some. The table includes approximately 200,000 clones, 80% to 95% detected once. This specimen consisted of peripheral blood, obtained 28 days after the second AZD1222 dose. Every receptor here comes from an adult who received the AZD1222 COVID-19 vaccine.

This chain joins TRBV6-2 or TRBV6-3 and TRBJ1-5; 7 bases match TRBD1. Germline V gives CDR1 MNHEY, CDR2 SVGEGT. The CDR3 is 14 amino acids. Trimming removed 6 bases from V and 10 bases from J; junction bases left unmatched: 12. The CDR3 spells CASSPGTVFEPQHF. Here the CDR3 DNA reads TGTGCCAGCAGCCCCGGGACAGTATTCGAACCCCAGCATTTT.

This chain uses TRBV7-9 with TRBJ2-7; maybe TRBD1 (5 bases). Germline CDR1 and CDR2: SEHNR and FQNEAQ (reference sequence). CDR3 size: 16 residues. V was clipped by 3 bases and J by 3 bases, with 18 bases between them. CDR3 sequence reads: CASSFTPQGTSYEQYF. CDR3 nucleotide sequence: TGTGCCAGCAGCTTCACCCCCCAGGGAACGAGCTACGAGCAGTACTTC.

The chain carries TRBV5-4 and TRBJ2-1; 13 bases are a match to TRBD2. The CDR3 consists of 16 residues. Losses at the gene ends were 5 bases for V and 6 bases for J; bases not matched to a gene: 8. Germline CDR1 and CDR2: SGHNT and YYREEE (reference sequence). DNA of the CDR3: TGTGCCAGCAGACCGGGACTAGCGGGGAATACCAATGAGCAGTTCTTC. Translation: CASRPGLAGNTNEQFF.

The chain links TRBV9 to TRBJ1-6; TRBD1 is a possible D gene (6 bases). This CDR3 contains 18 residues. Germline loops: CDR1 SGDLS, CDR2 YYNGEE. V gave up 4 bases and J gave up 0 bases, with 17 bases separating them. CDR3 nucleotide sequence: TGTGCCAGCAGCCCACAGACAGGTTATAGCTCCTATAATTCACCCCTCCACTTT. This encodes CASSPQTGYSSYNSPLHF. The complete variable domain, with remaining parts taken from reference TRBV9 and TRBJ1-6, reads DSGVTQTPKHLITATGQRVTLRCSPRSGDLSVYWYQQSLDQGLQFLIQYYNGEERAKGNILERFSAQQFPDLHSELNLSSLELGDSALYFCASSPQTGYSSYNSPLHFGNGTRLTVT.

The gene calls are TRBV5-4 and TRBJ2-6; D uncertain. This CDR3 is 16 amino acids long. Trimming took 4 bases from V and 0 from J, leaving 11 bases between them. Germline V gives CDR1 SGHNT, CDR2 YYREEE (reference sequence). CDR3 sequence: CASSGTKSSGANVLTF. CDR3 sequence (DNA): TGTGCCAGCAGCGGAACAAAAAGCTCTGGGGCCAACGTCCTGACTTTC.

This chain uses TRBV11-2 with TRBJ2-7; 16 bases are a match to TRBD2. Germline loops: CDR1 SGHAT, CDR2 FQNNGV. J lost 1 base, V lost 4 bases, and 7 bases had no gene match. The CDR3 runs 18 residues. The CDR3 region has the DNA TGTGCCAGCAGCTACCCGGGACTAGCGGGAGGGAGATCCTACGAGCAGTACTTC. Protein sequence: CASSYPGLAGGRSYEQYF.

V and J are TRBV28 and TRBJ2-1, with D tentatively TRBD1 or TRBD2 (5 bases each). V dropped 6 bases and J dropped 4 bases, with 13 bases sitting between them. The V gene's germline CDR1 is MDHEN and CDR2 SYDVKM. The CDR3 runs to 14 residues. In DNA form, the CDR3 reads TGTGCCAGCAGCAGCCTCGGGACGTACAATGAGCAGTTCTTC. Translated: CASSSLGTYNEQFF.

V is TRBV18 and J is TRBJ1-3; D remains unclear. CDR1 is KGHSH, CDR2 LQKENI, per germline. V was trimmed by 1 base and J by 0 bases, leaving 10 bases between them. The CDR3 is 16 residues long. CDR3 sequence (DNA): TGTGCCAGCTCACCACTTACGGCAGGCTCTGGAAACACCATATATTTT. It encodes CASSPLTAGSGNTIYF. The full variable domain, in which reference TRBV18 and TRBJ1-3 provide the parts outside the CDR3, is NAGVMQNPRHLVRRRGQEARLRCSPMKGHSHVYWYRQLPEEGLKFMVYLQKENIIDESGMPKERFSAEFPKEGPSILRIQQVVRGDSAAYFCASSPLTAGSGNTIYFGEGSWLTVV.

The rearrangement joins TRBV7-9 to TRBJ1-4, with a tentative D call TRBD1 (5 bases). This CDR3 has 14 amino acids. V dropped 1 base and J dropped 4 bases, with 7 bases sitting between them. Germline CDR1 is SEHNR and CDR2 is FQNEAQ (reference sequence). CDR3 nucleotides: TGTGCCAGCAGCTTAGGGGGACTTAATGAAAAACTGTTTTTT. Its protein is CASSLGGLNEKLFF.

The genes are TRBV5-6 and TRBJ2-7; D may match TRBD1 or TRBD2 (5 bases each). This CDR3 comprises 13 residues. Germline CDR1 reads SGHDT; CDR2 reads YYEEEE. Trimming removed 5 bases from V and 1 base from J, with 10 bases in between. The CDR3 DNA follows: TGTGCCAGCAGGAGGGGATTTTCCTACGAGCAGTACTTC. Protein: CASRRGFSYEQYF. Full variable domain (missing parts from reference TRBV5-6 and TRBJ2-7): DAGVTQSPTHLIKTRGQQVTLRCSPKSGHDTVSWYQQALGQGPQFIFQYYEEEERQRGNFPDRFSGHQFPNYSSELNVNALLLGDSALYLCASRRGFSYEQYFGPGTRLTVT.

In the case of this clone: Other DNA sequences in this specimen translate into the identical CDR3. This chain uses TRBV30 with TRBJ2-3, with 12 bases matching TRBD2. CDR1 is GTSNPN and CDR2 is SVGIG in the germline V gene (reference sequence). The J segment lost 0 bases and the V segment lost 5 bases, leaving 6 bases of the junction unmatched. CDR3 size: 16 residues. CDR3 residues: CAWSDGLAGSTDTQYF. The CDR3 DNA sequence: TGTGCCTGGTCGGACGGACTAGCGGGGAGCACAGATACGCAGTATTTT.

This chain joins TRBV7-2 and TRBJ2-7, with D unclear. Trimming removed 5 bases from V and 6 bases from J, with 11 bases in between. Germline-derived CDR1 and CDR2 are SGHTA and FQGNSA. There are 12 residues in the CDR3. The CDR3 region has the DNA TGTGCCAGCAGCGAATGGGCAGCCGAGCAGTACTTC. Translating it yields CASSEWAAEQYF.

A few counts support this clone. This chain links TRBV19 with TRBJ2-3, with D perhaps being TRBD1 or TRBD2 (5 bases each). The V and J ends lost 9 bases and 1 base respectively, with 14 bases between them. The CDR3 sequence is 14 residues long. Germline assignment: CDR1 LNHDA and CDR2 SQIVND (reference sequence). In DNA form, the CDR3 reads TGTGCCAGCCGGGACCGAATTGGCACAGATACGCAGTATTTT. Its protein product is CASRDRIGTDTQYF.

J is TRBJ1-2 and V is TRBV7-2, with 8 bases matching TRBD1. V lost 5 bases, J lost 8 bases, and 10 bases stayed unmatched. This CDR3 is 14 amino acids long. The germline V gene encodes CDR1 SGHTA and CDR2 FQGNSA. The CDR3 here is CASSTGQGSYGYTF. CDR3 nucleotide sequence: TGTGCCAGCAGCACAGGACAGGGATCATACGGCTACACCTTC.

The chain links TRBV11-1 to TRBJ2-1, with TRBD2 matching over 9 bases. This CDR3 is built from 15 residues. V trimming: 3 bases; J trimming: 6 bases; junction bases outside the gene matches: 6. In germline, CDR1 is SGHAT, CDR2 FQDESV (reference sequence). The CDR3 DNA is TGTGCCAGCAGCTTCTCTAGCGGGGTGGTCAATGAGCAGTTCTTC. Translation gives CASSFSSGVVNEQFF.

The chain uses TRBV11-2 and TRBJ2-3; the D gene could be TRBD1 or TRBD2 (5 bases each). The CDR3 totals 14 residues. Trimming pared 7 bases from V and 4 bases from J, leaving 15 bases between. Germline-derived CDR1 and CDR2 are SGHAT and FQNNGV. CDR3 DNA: TGTGCCAGCACCGTGGGGGTAGGACCAGATACGCAGTATTTT. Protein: CASTVGVGPDTQYF.

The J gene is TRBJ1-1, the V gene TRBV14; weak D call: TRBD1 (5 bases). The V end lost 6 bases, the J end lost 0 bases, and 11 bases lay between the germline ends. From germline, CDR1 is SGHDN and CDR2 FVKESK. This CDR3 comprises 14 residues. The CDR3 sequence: CASRPQVMNTEAFF. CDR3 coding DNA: TGTGCCAGCAGGCCACAGGTGATGAACACTGAAGCTTTCTTT.

The CDR3 DNA is TGTGCTAGTGGTCCGGGACTAGCGGGCGAGACCCAGTACTTC. It encodes CASGPGLAGETQYF. V is TRBV12-5 and J is TRBJ2-5, with 12 bases fitting TRBD2. V lost 5 bases and J lost 5; bases outside the gene matches: 3. The CDR3 has 14 residues. Per germline, CDR1 LGHNT and CDR2 FRNRAP.

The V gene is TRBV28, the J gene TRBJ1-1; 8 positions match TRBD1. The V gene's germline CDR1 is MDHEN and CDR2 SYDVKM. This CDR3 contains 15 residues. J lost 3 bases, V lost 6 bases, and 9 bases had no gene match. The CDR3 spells CASSTGGTGHTEAFF. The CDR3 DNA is TGTGCCAGCAGCACCGGCGGGACAGGCCACACTGAAGCTTTCTTT.